Detailed here is one T cell receptor (beta chain). This CDR3 comprises 15 residues. Germline V gives CDR1 SGHAT, CDR2 FQNNGV. V was pared by 5 bases and J by 5 bases, with 7 bases of the junction left unmatched. The sample originates from a study of blood T cell repertoires in COVID-19. Study details: The United States, Italy and Spain supplied acute and convalescent COVID-19 samples. Nucleic acid was either cDNA or gDNA, and it came from T cells, B-cell-depleted T cells, or PBMCs.

In the original workflow: Amplification with reference gene primers provided the estimates of nucleated cell counts. Assay used: immunoSEQ multiplex PCR; TCRdb lists only in-frame clones, some missing. The V and J calls and clone size were taken over from that table, and D and trimming were inferred from the DNA. The table has about 76,000 clones, 90% seen once. The chain couples TRBV11-2 to TRBJ1-1; TRBD1 matches at 11 bases. The sample taken for sequencing was peripheral blood. The clonotype comes from a woman aged 45-65 years in a cohort sampled during active COVID-19. The CDR3 nucleotides read TGTGCCAGCAGCATGTGGGGACAGGGGGGAACTGAAGCTTTCTTT. Protein sequence: CASSMWGQGGTEAFF.